Listed below are T cell receptor beta chains from one sample, sequenced in a study of Ad26.COV2.S vaccination and SARS-CoV-2 variants. The protocol was immunoSEQ multiplex PCR, while the TCRdb copy is restricted to in-frame clones and leaves out a portion. The sample lists some 640,000 clones, 89% occurring once. This specimen was peripheral blood, taken in a trial of Ad26.COV2.S vaccine versus placebo. The origin of the receptors is a person between 18 and 60 years old who received the Ad26.COV2.S COVID-19 vaccine or a placebo. The CDR3 runs from the conserved cysteine through the conserved F or W. D genes are given only for firm matches. Clone size, where shown, is once, few, many, or a class for clones that have expanded.

j_call clone_size d_call v_call cdr3_nt cdr3_aa
TRBJ2-6 NA NA TRBV7-9 TGTGCCAGCAGCTTAAGGGGCTCTGGGGCCAACGTCCTGACTTTC CASSLRGSGANVLTF
TRBJ2-2 NA NA TRBV18 TGTGCCAGCTCAATGGGGCAAACCGGGGAGCTGTTTTTT CASSMGQTGELFF
TRBJ1-3 NA TRBD1 TRBV18 TGTGCCAGCTCACCCCCATGGGACAGGTTTGGAAACACCATATATTTT CASSPPWDRFGNTIYF
TRBJ2-1 NA NA TRBV7-9 TGTGCCAGCAGCCTATACGGGGACGGGAGTTCAAATGAGCAGTTCTTC CASSLYGDGSSNEQFF
TRBJ2-7 NA NA TRBV5-8 TGTGCCAGCAGCATACAGGGTTTAGGTGAGCAGTACTTC CASSIQGLGEQYF
TRBJ2-7 NA TRBD1 TRBV19 TGTGCCAGTAGTATCGGAGGACAGGTAGGGGTAGAGCAGTACTTC CASSIGGQVGVEQYF
TRBJ1-1 NA TRBD1 TRBV2 TGTGCCAGCAGTGACGGACAGGGGAACACTGAAGCTTTCTTT CASSDGQGNTEAFF
TRBJ2-3 NA NA TRBV11-2 TGTGCCAGCCGACCTGATTCAGATACGCAGTATTTT CASRPDSDTQYF
TRBJ2-7 NA NA TRBV6-1 TGTGCCAGCAGTGACAGGGGCTCTGGCAGCTCCTACGAGCAGTACTTC CASSDRGSGSSYEQYF
TRBJ1-6 NA NA TRBV6-1 TGTGCCAGCAGTGACCTCGGGGGTTCACCCCTCCACTTT CASSDLGGSPLHF
TRBJ2-7 NA TRBD2 TRBV10-1 TGCGCCAGCAGTCCCTACGGGACTAACCGGGTTCGGGGCTACGAGCAGTACTTC CASSPYGTNRVRGYEQYF
TRBJ2-2 NA NA TRBV30 TGTGCCTGGAGTGTTAGGGTGACTATGAACACCGGGGAGCTGTTTTTT CAWSVRVTMNTGELFF
TRBJ1-6 NA NA TRBV7-2 TGTGCCAGCAGCTTAGGGCCCGCGGGTAATTCACCCCTCCACTTT CASSLGPAGNSPLHF
TRBJ1-6 NA TRBD1 TRBV12-3/TRBV12-4 TGTGCCAGCAGTTGGACAGGTTTTCCCCTCCACTTT CASSWTGFPLHF
TRBJ2-2 NA NA TRBV7-8 TGTGCCAGCAGAGGACCCACCGGGGAGCTGTTTTTT CASRGPTGELFF
TRBJ2-2 NA NA TRBV11-3 TGTGCCAGCAGCTTAACAGACGGGGAGCTGTTTTTT CASSLTDGELFF
TRBJ2-1 once TRBD2 TRBV7-9 TGTGCCAGCAGCTTAGTTCGGCTAGCGGACAATGAGCAGTTCTTC CASSLVRLADNEQFF
TRBJ2-7 NA NA TRBV29-1 TGCAGCGTCCGATCCCGACCGGACGGAGAGCAGTACTTC CSVRSRPDGEQYF
TRBJ2-1 NA TRBD1 TRBV20-1 TGCAGTGCCCACAGGGGGACTGAGCAGTTCTTC CSAHRGTEQFF
TRBJ1-5 NA TRBD1 TRBV10-3 TGTGCCATCAGTGACAGGACAGGGGTGCTCTATCAGCCCCAGCATTTT CAISDRTGVLYQPQHF
TRBJ2-3 NA NA TRBV12-3/TRBV12-4 TGTGCCAGCAGTGGGGTTACAGATACGCAGTATTTT CASSGVTDTQYF
TRBJ2-7 NA TRBD2 TRBV18 TGTGCCAGCTCTCCGACTAGCGGGAGCTCCTACGAGCAGTACTTC CASSPTSGSSYEQYF
TRBJ2-1 NA NA TRBV6-5 TGTGCCAGCAGTTACTCCGATTCCTACAATGAGCAGTTCTTC CASSYSDSYNEQFF
TRBJ1-6 few NA TRBV12-2 TGTGCAAGCCTGAGTAGAGGGAGGTATAATTCACCCCTCCACTTT CASLSRGRYNSPLHF
TRBJ2-7 once NA TRBV29-1 TGCAGCGTGCGGGACAGCCTCACCTACGAGCAGTACTTC CSVRDSLTYEQYF
TRBJ2-7 NA NA TRBV9 TGTGCCAGCAGCGTAGCTACCGGAAGCTCCTACGAGCAGTACTTC CASSVATGSSYEQYF
TRBJ1-5 NA TRBD1 TRBV6-2/TRBV6-3 TGTGCCAGCAGCTTACAGGGGGCAAGCAATCAGCCCCAGCATTTT CASSLQGASNQPQHF
TRBJ2-2 NA TRBD1 TRBV9 TGTGCCAGCAGCGTTTCACAGGGGGAAAGTCGTAACACCGGGGAGCTGTTTTTT CASSVSQGESRNTGELFF
TRBJ1-1 NA NA TRBV18 TGTGCCAGCTCACCAGCTACGGGTTCTACTGAAGCTTTCTTT CASSPATGSTEAFF
TRBJ1-1 once NA TRBV4-2 TGTGCCAGCAGCCAAGATCCGGGCAGGGGCTCTGAAGCTTTCTTT CASSQDPGRGSEAFF
TRBJ1-1 NA NA TRBV7-9 TGTGCCAGCAGCGCCTCTTTAAACGCTTTCTTT CASSASLNAFF
TRBJ2-5 once TRBD1 TRBV29-1 TGCAGCGTTGAAGACCCGGGACAGGCCCTGAGCCGAGAGACCCAGTACTTC CSVEDPGQALSRETQYF